This record covers a single T cell receptor beta chain. This clone has ten or more counts. Its recognized antigen is unknown. No much larger clonotype is one base removed from it; base qualities were not supplied. No patient had received any treatment before thyroid surgery. Using T-cell receptor beta sequencing, the study looked back at clinical samples from patients collected from about 2012 to 2018. The data were obtained in a study of metastatic and nonmetastatic thyroid tumors (dated by TCRdb to 2020 to 2022). About the full investigation: Repertoires were compared across peripheral blood and tumor or nodule tissue samples from malignant and benign thyroid patients.

Overall results and qualifications from the work: In both blood and tumor samples, malignant tumors were reported to have significantly higher TCR beta diversity than benign nodules.

The library relied on PCR. TCRdb records Illumina HiSeq 4000 as the sequencer. High-throughput sequencing was used to profile the CDR3 region of the TCR beta-chain in every patient. The original methods were these. Drawing on CDR3 differences between clinicopathological groups, the researchers built a classifier meant to tell apart patients with distant-metastatic papillary thyroid cancer. The Shannon index was used to assess repertoire diversity, and the Morisita-Horn index was used to assess tumor-blood repertoire similarity. Starting from the raw public reads, TCRdb applied fastp trimming at Q25, assembled clones with MiXCR and retained in-frame beta chains. These V and J calls originate from TCRdb's pipeline instead of the authors' own analysis. Counted in this sample were about 69,000 clones; approximately 14% of them appeared once. The leading ten clones occupy over 6% of the sample. V gives up 10 bases and J gives up 2 bases, and the segment between their germline ends measures 9 bases. From cysteine to phenylalanine, the CDR3 is 12 amino acids long. Only the CDR3 portion is preserved as DNA: 36 bases, with reading frame beginning at the first base. CDR1 LNHDA and CDR2 SQIVND were looked up in the germline V gene (reference sequence).

Recombination joined TRBV19 with TRBJ1-3, with the D gene too uncertain to name. The specimen was blood. This sequence was found in a male donor with papillary thyroid cancer or a benign thyroid nodule (not recorded which). Some clones in this sample may be carry-over from other donors' samples. The sequenced DNA: TGTGCCACCCTAGGTACTGGAAACACCATATATTTT. It encodes CATLGTGNTIYF. Outside the CDR3, residues come from the reference TRBV19 and TRBJ1-3 proteins, so the full variable domain is: DGGITQSPKYLFRKEGQNVTLSCEQNLNHDAMYWYRQDPGQGLRLIYYSQIVNDFQKGDIAEGYSVSREKKESFPLTVTSAQKNPTAFYLCATLGTGNTIYFGEGSWLTVV.